Listed below are T cell receptor beta chains from one sample, sequenced in a study of T cells in narcolepsy. Profiling relied on immunoSEQ multiplex PCR, and the TCRdb table lists in-frame clones only, not all of them. The table includes nearly 35,000 clones, 70% to 85% detected once. The material sequenced was memory (CD45RA-) CD4+ T cells from blood. These receptors all come from a human donor in good health. The CDR3 runs from the conserved cysteine through the conserved F or W. D genes are given only for firm matches. Size is omitted from some rows. Given values are once, few, many or a class for expanded clones.

clone size	V gene	J gene	D gene	CDR3 length	CDR3 protein	CDR3 DNA
NA	TRBV7-6	TRBJ2-5	NA	16	CASSLVDPGLGETQYF	TGTGCCAGCAGCTTAGTTGACCCAGGGTTAGGGGAGACCCAGTACTTC
NA	TRBV2	TRBJ1-5	TRBD1	19	CASNRDRVLLTGVTQPQHF	TGTGCCAGCAACCGGGACAGGGTACTTTTAACGGGGGTTACTCAGCCCCAGCATTTT
NA	TRBV9	TRBJ2-7	TRBD1	15	CASSVGTGGAYEQYF	TGTGCCAGCAGCGTGGGGACAGGGGGCGCGTACGAGCAGTACTTC
NA	TRBV14	TRBJ2-1	TRBD2	18	CASSQVPGLAGGNNEQFF	TGTGCCAGCAGCCAAGTCCCGGGACTAGCGGGAGGAAACAATGAGCAGTTCTTC
NA	TRBV6-5	TRBJ1-1	TRBD1	15	CASSRVPGQGTVAFF	TGTGCCAGCAGTCGAGTCCCGGGACAGGGGACGGTGGCTTTCTTT
NA	TRBV7-2	TRBJ2-5	NA	14	CASSSRDNQETQYF	TGTGCCAGCAGCTCCCGGGACAACCAAGAGACCCAGTACTTC
NA	TRBV30	TRBJ1-1	NA	13	CAWSLARESEAFF	TGTGCCTGGAGTCTTGCTAGGGAGAGTGAAGCTTTCTTT
medium-sized	TRBV6-5	TRBJ1-1	TRBD1	16	CASSYSRTGGLTEAFF	TGTGCCAGCAGTTACTCGAGGACAGGGGGTCTTACTGAAGCTTTCTTT
NA	TRBV28	TRBJ1-5	TRBD1	15	CASRRQGPSNQPQHF	TGTGCCAGCAGGCGACAGGGACCCAGCAATCAGCCCCAGCATTTT
NA	TRBV9	TRBJ2-3	NA	14	CASSVSGKLDTQYF	TGTGCCAGCAGCGTATCGGGGAAGTTAGATACGCAGTATTTT
NA	TRBV7-2	TRBJ1-6	NA	16	CASSLSTSRGNSPLHF	TGTGCCAGCAGCTTGTCTACATCGAGGGGAAATTCACCCCTCCACTTT
once	TRBV6-1	TRBJ1-2	NA	14	CASSGGDFGYGYTF	TGTGCCAGCAGTGGAGGGGACTTCGGCTATGGCTACACCTTC
few	TRBV9	TRBJ1-1	TRBD1	15	CASGRTGAGDTEAFF	TGTGCCAGCGGGAGGACAGGGGCCGGGGACACTGAAGCTTTCTTT
NA	TRBV15	TRBJ2-7	NA	16	CATRLAGNGRSYEQYF	TGTGCCACCCGTCTCGCGGGCAATGGTCGTTCCTACGAGCAGTACTTC
NA	TRBV7-9	TRBJ2-7	NA	14	CASSPAGGSYEQYF	TGTGCCAGCAGCCCCGCCGGGGGTTCCTACGAGCAGTACTTC
few	TRBV6-1	TRBJ1-5	NA	14	CAVNREVGNQPQHF	TGTGCCGTCAACAGGGAGGTCGGCAATCAGCCCCAGCATTTT
NA	TRBV25-1	TRBJ1-6	TRBD1	15	CASSDPGQGGSPLHF	TGTGCCAGCAGTGACCCGGGACAGGGAGGTTCACCCCTCCACTTT
NA	TRBV6-6	TRBJ2-7	NA	13	CASSYSLAGEQYF	TGTGCCAGCAGTTACTCACTGGCAGGCGAGCAGTACTTC
NA	TRBV5-1	TRBJ2-1	NA	13	CASSRNSYNEQFF	TGCGCCAGCAGCCGTAACTCCTACAATGAGCAGTTCTTC
NA	TRBV6-5	TRBJ1-5	NA	13	CASSSLRDQPQHF	TGTGCCAGCAGTTCCCTCCGCGATCAGCCCCAGCATTTT
NA	TRBV5-1	TRBJ2-5	TRBD2	17	CASKRTFYRGDQETQYF	TGCGCCAGCAAAAGGACATTCTATCGGGGGGACCAAGAGACCCAGTACTTC
NA	TRBV5-1	TRBJ1-2	NA	14	CASSLARLRDGYTF	TGCGCCAGCAGCTTGGCCAGGCTCAGGGATGGCTACACCTTC
NA	TRBV6-5	TRBJ1-6	NA	15	CASRPRGSYNSPLHF	TGTGCCAGCAGACCGAGAGGCTCCTATAATTCACCCCTCCACTTT
NA	TRBV11-2	TRBJ2-1	NA	14	CASTPRTAVGEQFF	TGTGCCAGCACCCCAAGGACCGCGGTGGGTGAGCAGTTCTTC
NA	TRBV6-5	TRBJ2-2	NA	11	CASSFTGELFF	TGTGCCAGCAGTTTCACCGGGGAGCTGTTTTTT
NA	TRBV5-6	TRBJ2-3	NA	13	CASTLDGSDTQYF	TGTGCCAGCACCCTGGACGGCAGCGATACGCAGTATTTT
NA	TRBV23-1	TRBJ2-3	NA	12	CASSQFGDTQYF	TGCGCCAGCAGTCAATTCGGGGATACGCAGTATTTT
NA	TRBV7-9	TRBJ2-7	NA	13	CASSLDLGYEQYF	TGTGCCAGCAGCTTAGACTTGGGCTACGAGCAGTACTTC
NA	TRBV19	TRBJ1-4	NA	14	CASSPAATNEKLFF	TGTGCCAGTAGTCCGGCAGCAACTAATGAAAAACTGTTTTTT
NA	TRBV7-7	TRBJ2-1	TRBD2	15	CASSESGTSADEQFF	TGTGCCAGCAGCGAATCCGGGACTAGCGCGGATGAGCAGTTCTTC
NA	TRBV2	TRBJ1-2	NA	14	CASRDTQGPYGYTF	TGTGCCAGCAGGGATACACAGGGACCCTATGGCTACACCTTC
NA	TRBV19	TRBJ2-3	TRBD2	15	CASRRTSGNTDTQYF	TGTGCCAGTAGGAGGACTAGCGGCAACACAGATACGCAGTATTTT
NA	TRBV7-9	TRBJ1-1	NA	13	CASSLNQDTEAFF	TGTGCCAGCAGCTTAAACCAGGACACTGAAGCTTTCTTT
NA	TRBV5-6	TRBJ2-1	NA	17	CASSPGVLDGINNEQFF	TGTGCCAGCAGCCCGGGGGTTCTGGACGGCATAAACAATGAGCAGTTCTTC
NA	TRBV30	TRBJ2-5	TRBD1	14	CAWSAQGARETQYF	TGTGCCTGGAGTGCCCAGGGGGCTCGAGAGACCCAGTACTTC
NA	TRBV7-2	TRBJ2-1	TRBD2	15	CASLTPSGRAGEQFF	TGTGCCAGCCTCACTCCTAGCGGGAGGGCCGGTGAGCAGTTCTTC
NA	TRBV6-6	TRBJ1-1	NA	16	CASSNRDSPTGTEAFF	TGTGCCAGCAGTAACCGGGATTCTCCCACGGGCACTGAAGCTTTCTTT
NA	TRBV19	TRBJ1-4	NA	14	CASSTQGSSEKLFF	TGTGCCAGTAGTACCCAGGGTAGCAGTGAAAAACTGTTTTTT
NA	TRBV18	TRBJ2-3	NA	14	CASSPSSTPDTQYF	TGTGCCAGCTCACCTAGCTCTACGCCAGATACGCAGTATTTT
NA	TRBV10-2	TRBJ2-2	TRBD1	14	CASRDRASTGELFF	TGCGCCAGCAGGGACAGGGCAAGTACCGGGGAGCTGTTTTTT
NA	TRBV2	TRBJ2-7	NA	15	CASSEQGRSPYEQYF	TGTGCCAGCAGTGAACAGGGGAGGAGTCCCTACGAGCAGTACTTC
NA	TRBV10-1	TRBJ2-1	NA	13	CATQWRVNDEQFF	TGCGCCACCCAGTGGAGGGTTAACGATGAGCAGTTCTTC